A single sample gave rise to the 5 T cell receptor beta chains below, sequenced in a study of cytomegalovirus exposure and HLA in healthy donors. The PCR employed 60 Vbeta primers together with 13 Jbeta primers. TCRdb keeps only in-frame clones here, not all; method: immunoSEQ multiplex PCR. Recorded here are 50,000 to 75,000 clones; the top ten clones represent less than 2.5%. Sequenced input: PBMCs. These receptors came from a woman aged 18-35 years in good health and CMV-seronegative.

The V gene is TRBV19, the J gene TRBJ1-2; no firm D call. Per germline, CDR1 LNHDA and CDR2 SQIVND (reference sequence). V was pared by 6 bases and J by 2 bases, with 19 bases between. The CDR3 is made up of 16 amino acids. The CDR3 DNA is TGTGCCAGTAGCCCCCAATCGGTACAGACGAACTATGGCTACACCTTC. It is translated as CASSPQSVQTNYGYTF.

The chain links TRBV7-7 to TRBJ2-1; 7 nucleotides agree with TRBD1. Germline values: CDR1 SSHAT, CDR2 FNYEAQ (reference sequence). J gave up 3 bases and V 5 bases, and 4 bases lay outside the gene matches. The CDR3 totals 14 residues. In nucleotides, the CDR3 is TGTGCCAGCAGCCCTAGGGACAGCTACAATGAGCAGTTCTTC. Translated: CASSPRDSYNEQFF.

V gene TRBV4-1 combines with J gene TRBJ2-7; TRBD1 matches at 9 bases. With V trimmed by 0 bases and J by 9 bases, 12 bases remained unmatched. The germline V gene has CDR1 MGHRA and CDR2 YSYEKL. The CDR3 totals 16 residues. CDR3 protein: CASSQDRWTGVGGQYF. The CDR3 DNA follows: TGCGCCAGCAGCCAAGATCGGTGGACAGGGGTCGGGGGGCAGTACTTC.

The V call is TRBV2, the J call TRBJ2-2, with TRBD2 matching over 11 bases. J lost 2 bases, V lost 8 bases, and 4 bases had no gene match. CDR1 SNHLY and CDR2 FYNNEI come from the germline V gene. The CDR3 is 15 residues long. The CDR3: CASHSGRANTGELFF. The CDR3 coding sequence is TGTGCCAGCCATAGCGGGAGGGCCAACACCGGGGAGCTGTTTTTT.

This rearrangement joins TRBV2 to TRBJ1-5, with D hard to call. Germline V gene data show CDR1 as SNHLY and CDR2 as FYNNEI. The germline V and J ends were trimmed by 4 bases and 2 bases, with 9 bases remaining between them. The CDR3 loop spans 14 amino acids. Here the CDR3 reads CASSGNLGNQPQHF. The DNA for the CDR3 is TGTGCCAGCAGTGGCAACTTGGGCAATCAGCCCCAGCATTTT.